Given below is one T cell receptor beta chain in context. This PCR relied on a set of 60 Vbeta primers and 13 Jbeta primers. TCRdb keeps only in-frame clones here, not all; method: immunoSEQ multiplex PCR. The data show about 200,000 clones, 75% to 85% seen once. This sample is part of a study of cytomegalovirus exposure and HLA in healthy donors. The junction had 8 bases not matched to a gene; V was cut back by 6 bases and J by 6 bases. The germline gives CDR1 SNHLY, CDR2 FYNNEI. The CDR3 has 14 amino acids. The chain joins TRBV2 to TRBJ2-1; TRBD2 aligns across 7 bases. The receptor was isolated from a woman between 40 and 50 years old in good health and CMV-seronegative. Sequencing was carried out using PBMCs. CDR3 coding DNA: TGTGCCAGCAGCCGGGGACTATCCCTCAATGAGCAGTTCTTC. Translation: CASSRGLSLNEQFF. Combining the CDR3 with reference TRBV2 and TRBJ2-1 gives the whole variable domain EPEVTQTPSHQVTQMGQEVILRCVPISNHLYFYWYRQILGQKVEFLVSFYNNEISEKSEIFDDQFSVERPDGSNFTLKIRSTKLEDSAMYFCASSRGLSLNEQFFGPGTRLTVL.